These 12 T cell receptor beta chains were all obtained from the same sample, sequenced in a study. Each CDR3 protein is one row after TCRdb ran MiXCR on the 5' RACE reads. The sample carries some 64,000 distinct CDR3 sequences, about 22% recorded once. The sequenced material came from memory CD4+ T cells sorted from a lymph node. As for subset: memory CD4+ T cells, CD4+CD45RO+CD25-. Every receptor here comes from a female donor with breast cancer.

This clonotype was observed at least ten times. This chain links TRBV28 with TRBJ1-4; the D is unclear. The CDR3 extends over 11 amino acids. Germline loops: CDR1 MDHEN, CDR2 SYDVKM. V lost 7 bases and J 10 bases, leaving 10 bases between the germline ends. The CDR3 spells CASTAQGKLFF. The CDR3 DNA follows: TGTGCCAGCACGGCTCAAGGAAAACTGTTTTTT.

There are a few counts of this clonotype. This chain's CDR3 is CASSVEPKNTEAFF. The CDR3, as DNA: TGTGCCAGCAGCGTAGAACCGAAGAACACTGAAGCTTTCTTT. J is TRBJ1-1 and V is TRBV9; no definite D call. V was trimmed by 0 bases and J by 1 base, leaving 7 bases between them. In germline, CDR1 is SGDLS, CDR2 YYNGEE. The length of the CDR3 is 14 residues. Filled out from reference TRBV9 and TRBJ1-1, the complete variable domain reads DSGVTQTPKHLITATGQRVTLRCSPRSGDLSVYWYQQSLDQGLQFLIQYYNGEERAKGNILERFSAQQFPDLHSELNLSSLELGDSALYFCASSVEPKNTEAFFGQGTRLTVV.

V is TRBV11-2 and J is TRBJ1-2, with D possibly TRBD1 on 5 matching bases. Per the germline V gene, CDR1 is SGHAT and CDR2 is FQNNGV. Trimming removed 7 bases from V and 4 bases from J, with 13 bases in between. This CDR3 region has 13 residues. The CDR3 DNA reads TGTGCCAGCACTATTACAGGACCCTATGGCTACACCTTC. Its protein product is CASTITGPYGYTF.

This clonotype was recorded a few times. This sequence joins TRBV20-1 and TRBJ2-7, with TRBD2 matching 10 bases. The length of the CDR3 is 13 residues. CDR1 is DFQATT, CDR2 SNEGSKA, per germline (reference sequence). V gave up 7 bases and J gave up 0 bases; unmatched junction bases: 3. As DNA, the CDR3 is TGCAGTGTCCTAGCGGGGGACTCCTACGAGCAGTACTTC. This sequence encodes CSVLAGDSYEQYF.

This chain connects TRBV11-3 to TRBJ2-1; 8 bases fit TRBD2. The CDR3 runs 15 residues. V trimming: 4 bases; J trimming: 5 bases; junction bases outside the gene matches: 7. The germline CDR1 and CDR2 sequences are SGHNT and YENEEA. DNA of the CDR3: TGTGCCAGCAGCTGGGGTAGCGGGACCAACAATGAGCAGTTCTTC. Amino acids: CASSWGSGTNNEQFF.

The chain uses TRBV20-1 and TRBJ1-4, with D hard to call. CDR1 is DFQATT and CDR2 is SNEGSKA in the germline V gene (reference sequence). Deletions cut 0 bases from V and 6 bases from J, with 11 bases between. CDR3 length: 14 amino acids. CDR3 sequence reads: CSARDMQRDEKLFF. The CDR3, as DNA: TGCAGTGCTAGAGATATGCAGAGAGATGAAAAACTGTTTTTT.

The rearrangement joins TRBV18 to TRBJ2-1; 9 bases match TRBD2. This CDR3 region has 16 residues. Trimming cost V 3 bases and J 2 bases; bases outside gene matches: 5. From germline, CDR1 is KGHSH and CDR2 LQKENI. The CDR3 bases are TGTGCCAGCTCACCTCCCGGACTAGCGACCTACAATGAGCAGTTCTTC. Protein sequence: CASSPPGLATYNEQFF.

This clonotype was detected a few times. The chain carries TRBV28 and TRBJ1-2; D ambiguous. The CDR3 is 13 residues long. The germline gives CDR1 MDHEN, CDR2 SYDVKM. V gave up 4 bases and J gave up 2 bases, with 8 bases separating them. The CDR3 nucleotides read TGTGCCAGCAGTTCTGACACCAACTATGGCTACACCTTC. Translation gives CASSSDTNYGYTF.

A remark on this clonotype: The junction departs from the called germline gene at one end, perhaps through a read error. The J gene is TRBJ1-1, the V gene TRBV11-1, with D perhaps matching TRBD1 (6 bases). The CDR3 spans 15 residues. Germline V CDR1 and CDR2: SGHAT, FQDESV (reference sequence). CDR3 region: CASSLAGQMNTEAFF. CDR3 DNA: TGTGCCAGCAGCCTAGCCGGACAGATGAACACTGAAGCTTTCTTT.

The sample holds a few counts of this clonotype. V usage is TRBV24-1 and J usage is TRBJ2-7; 10 bases match TRBD1. CDR1 and CDR2 (germline): KGHDR, SFDVKD. The CDR3 sequence is 15 residues long. The junction had 8 bases not matched to a gene; V was cut back by 4 bases and J by 6 bases. The CDR3 nucleotides are TGTGCCACCAGTGACGCAAGGGGGACAGGGGCCGAGCAGTACTTC. Its translation is CATSDARGTGAEQYF.

This clonotype was found a few times. This chain connects TRBV5-1 to TRBJ2-7; D might be TRBD1 (6 bases). Trimming pared 5 bases from V and 4 bases from J, leaving 10 bases between. CDR1 is SGHRS and CDR2 is YFSETQ in the germline V gene. CDR3 length: 12 amino acids. CDR3 loop: CASSRQGYEQYF. Here the CDR3 DNA reads TGCGCCAGCAGTCGTCAGGGGTACGAGCAGTACTTC. The whole variable domain, remainder taken from reference TRBV5-1 and TRBJ2-7, is KAGVTQTPRYLIKTRGQQVTLSCSPISGHRSVSWYQQTPGQGLQFLFEYFSETQRNKGNFPGRFSGRQFSNSRSEMNVSTLELGDSALYLCASSRQGYEQYFGPGTRLTVT.

This clonotype has just one count. A junction end diverges from the germline sequence, so it may reflect a read error. The rearrangement uses TRBV27 and TRBJ1-2; 7 nucleotides match TRBD1. The length of the CDR3 is 14 residues. From germline, CDR1 is MNHEY and CDR2 SMNVEV (reference sequence). The CDR3 DNA reads as TGTGCCAACAGTTTACACAGGGGATACTATGGCTACACCTTC. This encodes CANSLHRGYYGYTF.